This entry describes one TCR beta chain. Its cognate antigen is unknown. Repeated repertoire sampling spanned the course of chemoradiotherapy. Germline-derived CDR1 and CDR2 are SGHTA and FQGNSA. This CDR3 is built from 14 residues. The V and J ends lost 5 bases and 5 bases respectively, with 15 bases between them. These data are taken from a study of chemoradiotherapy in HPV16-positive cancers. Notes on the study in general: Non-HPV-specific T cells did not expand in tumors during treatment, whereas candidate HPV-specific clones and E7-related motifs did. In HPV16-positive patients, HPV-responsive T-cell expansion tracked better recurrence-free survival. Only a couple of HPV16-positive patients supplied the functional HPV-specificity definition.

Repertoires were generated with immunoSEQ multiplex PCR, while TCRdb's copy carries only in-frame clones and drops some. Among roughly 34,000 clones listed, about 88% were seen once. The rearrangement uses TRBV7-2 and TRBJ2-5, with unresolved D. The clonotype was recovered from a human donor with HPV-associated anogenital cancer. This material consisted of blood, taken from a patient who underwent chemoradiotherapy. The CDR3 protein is CASSPTATPETQYF. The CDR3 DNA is TGTGCCAGCAGCCCGACGGCGACTCCGGAGACCCAGTACTTC.